Listed here is a single TCR beta chain. The V gene lost 0 bases and the J gene lost 2 bases, with 8 bases spanning the gap. The CDR3 has 14 residues. The germline V gene has CDR1 SGHAT and CDR2 FQDESV (reference sequence). Method: immunoSEQ multiplex PCR; TCRdb's copy keeps in-frame clones and lacks some. The sample includes around 290,000 clones, 70% to 90% seen only once; the top ten take about an eighth. This entry is derived from a study of blood T cell repertoires in COVID-19. The specimen was peripheral blood. The chain recombines TRBV11-1 with TRBJ2-7; D ambiguous. The receptor was isolated from a woman between 65 and 79 years old with COVID-19, enrolled during active disease. The DNA of the CDR3 is TGTGCCAGCAGCTTAGCGCGTGTACCCTACGAGCAGTACTTC. Translated, it gives CASSLARVPYEQYF.